This T cell receptor (beta chain) originates from a study of T-cell memory formation after mild COVID-19 (dated by TCRdb to the early 2020s). For context, the study as a whole: TCR sequence clusters from the two donors were found to be largely donor specific. Longitudinal TCRalpha and TCRbeta repertoire sequencing tracked T-cell clones expanding and contracting after mild COVID-19 in two donors. The cohort comprised two young, previously healthy adult volunteers, one female and one male. Overall results and qualifications from the work: Contracting CD4+ clones were located mainly in the CM and EM memory subsets, whereas CD8+ clones were found to be enriched in EMRA. Whether the second-wave clones peaking on day 37 were SARS-CoV-2 specific was not confirmed. The detection of some responding clones in pre-infection memory suggests that pre-existing cross-reactive memory T cells joined the SARS-CoV-2 response. Clones contracting from day 15 to 85 had balanced CD4/CD8 phenotypes, while a second wave expanding from day 15 to 37 was biased towards CD4+. The study covered only two mild cases, and larger cohorts including severe cases with pre-infection samples were considered necessary.

For sequencing, an Illumina NovaSeq 6000 was employed. TCRalpha and TCRbeta cDNA libraries were built by 5'RACE with constant-segment primers, adding sample barcodes and unique molecular identifiers. Trizol reagent was used to extract RNA from every sample. The libraries were amplified in two PCR steps, and the second step added a second sample barcode and Illumina TruSeq adapters. The libraries were sequenced on an Illumina NovaSeq using 2 x 150 bp paired-end reads. As for how the authors treated the data: The reads were demultiplexed and collapsed into UMI-guided consensus sequences using migec v1.2.7. With mixcr v2.1.11, UMI consensuses were aligned to TRA and TRB V and J templates and assembled into clonotypes. Clonotypes were classified as expanded or contracted when called significant by both edgeR and NoisET, with noise models trained on biological replicates. For edgeR calls, the thresholds were a false discovery rate-adjusted p below 0.01 and a log2 fold-change of 1. As an exploratory analysis of dynamics, max-normalized trajectories of the 1000 most abundant clonotypes were examined by PCA with hierarchical clustering. Separately sequenced CD4+ and CD8+ repertoires were used to assign a CD4 or CD8 phenotype to each responding clone. TCRdb reprocessed the public reads (quality trimming at Q25 with fastp, clone calling with MiXCR) and kept in-frame beta chains. Identical CDR3 proteins give one entry, which carries the most common genes and DNA. The V and J calls follow TCRdb's processing rather than the paper's. In this sample the table shows approximately 430,000 distinct CDR3 sequences, 23% of which occur a single time. Clones ranked in the top ten supply around 13% of the sample.

PBMCs were isolated by Ficoll-Paque density gradient centrifugation. This clonotype has a handful of counts. Its antigen is still unknown. Base qualities are missing; no much larger clone stands one base away. At the junction V is shortened by 4 bases and J by 5 bases; bases outside the gene matches: 12. The CDR3 numbers 15 residues from cysteine through phenylalanine. Of the read, only the CDR3 DNA is kept; its 45 bases are in frame from base 1. Per the germline V gene (reference sequence), SGHKS is the CDR1 and YYEKEE is the CDR2. The sequence was collected from an adult woman who had mild COVID-19 (a few samples of this study predate the infection). The sample titles of this study are shuffled in the database, so cell type and time point are left out; the donor was told from shared clones. The chain is made from TRBV5-5 and TRBJ2-7; TRBD2 lines up with 7 middle nucleotides. The sequenced material came from PBMCs or a T cell subset sorted from them (not recorded which). The nucleotide sequence reads as follows: TGTGCCAGCAGCCCCTACGGGGGGAGGGGCAACGAGCAGTACTTC. Its protein product is CASSPYGGRGNEQYF.